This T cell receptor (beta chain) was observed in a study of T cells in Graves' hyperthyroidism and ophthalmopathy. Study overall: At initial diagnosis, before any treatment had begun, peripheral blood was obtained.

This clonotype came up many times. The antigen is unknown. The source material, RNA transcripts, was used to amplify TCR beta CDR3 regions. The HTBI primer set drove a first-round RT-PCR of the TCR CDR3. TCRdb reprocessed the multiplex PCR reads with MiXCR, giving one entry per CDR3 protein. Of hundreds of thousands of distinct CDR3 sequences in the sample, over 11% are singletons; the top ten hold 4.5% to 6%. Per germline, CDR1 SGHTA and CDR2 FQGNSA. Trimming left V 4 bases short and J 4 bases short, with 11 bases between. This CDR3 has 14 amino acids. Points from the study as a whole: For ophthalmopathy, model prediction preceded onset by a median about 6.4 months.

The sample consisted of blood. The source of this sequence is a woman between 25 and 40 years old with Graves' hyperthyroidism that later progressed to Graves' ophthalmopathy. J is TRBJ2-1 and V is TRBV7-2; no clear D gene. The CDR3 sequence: CASSSTTLYNEQFF. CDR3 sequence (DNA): TGTGCCAGCAGCTCAACGACTTTGTACAATGAGCAGTTCTTC.